Listed here are 15 T cell receptor beta chains from one sample, sequenced in a study of long-term antiretroviral therapy in people with HIV. Survey-level immunoSEQ v3.0 assays were run. Sequenced by immunoSEQ multiplex PCR; TCRdb stores in-frame clones only, minus some. The sample lists about 21,000 clones, approximately 90% seen once, with over 4% in the top ten. The sample in question was unsorted PBMCs, obtained 2.1 years after starting antiretroviral therapy. Source of these receptors: a man between 18 and 35 years old with HIV.

This clone was seen once. The chain uses TRBV19 and TRBJ1-1; D uncertain. Germline loops: CDR1 LNHDA, CDR2 SQIVND (reference sequence). Trimming removed 1 base from V and 5 bases from J, with 11 bases in between. The CDR3 totals 14 residues. The chain's CDR3 is CASSIALVNTEAFF. The CDR3 region has the DNA TGTGCCAGTAGTATAGCCCTGGTCAATACTGAAGCTTTCTTT.

This rearrangement joins TRBV11-1 to TRBJ1-6; D uncertain. Germline CDR1 SGHAT, CDR2 FQDESV (reference sequence). Trimming pared 4 bases from V and 6 bases from J, leaving 7 bases between. The CDR3 totals 13 residues. CDR3 in amino acids: CASSYDRNSPLHF. The CDR3 DNA is TGTGCCAGCAGCTACGACCGTAATTCACCCCTCCACTTT.

The rearrangement links TRBV4-3 to TRBJ2-6; TRBD2 is a possible D gene (5 bases). Trimming removed 6 bases at V and 6 bases at J, with 9 bases between. The CDR3 consists of 13 residues. The germline V gene has CDR1 LGHNA and CDR2 YSLEER. As DNA, the CDR3 is TGCGCCAGCAGGGACGGGGTGGCCAACGTCCTGACTTTC. Residues: CASRDGVANVLTF.

V and J are TRBV19 and TRBJ2-7; 9 bases align to TRBD2. V was clipped by 3 bases and J by 1 base; unmatched bases: 13. In germline, CDR1 is LNHDA, CDR2 SQIVND (reference sequence). The CDR3 length is 18 residues. The CDR3 protein is CASSMSAGGGAASYEQYF. The CDR3 bases are TGTGCCAGTAGTATGTCGGCGGGCGGGGGGGCCGCATCCTACGAGCAGTACTTC.

This sequence joins TRBV6-6 and TRBJ1-2; D unresolved. V dropped 0 bases and J dropped 2 bases, with 7 bases sitting between them. Germline V gene lookup returns CDR1 MNHNY and CDR2 SVGAGI (reference sequence). The CDR3 covers 14 residues. CDR3: CASSYSSTNYGYTF. The CDR3 coding sequence is TGTGCCAGCAGTTACTCGAGTACAAACTATGGCTACACCTTC.

The J gene is TRBJ1-2, the V gene TRBV5-6; TRBD1 matches at 7 bases. The CDR3 length is 16 residues. J was trimmed by 5 bases and V by 4 bases; bases with no gene match: 14. In germline, CDR1 is SGHDT, CDR2 YYEEEE. The CDR3 bases are TGTGCCAGCAGCCCCGAACAGGGGCTCATGACGTATGGCTACACCTTC. Residues: CASSPEQGLMTYGYTF. Drawing the rest from reference TRBV5-6 and TRBJ1-2, the complete variable domain is DAGVTQSPTHLIKTRGQQVTLRCSPKSGHDTVSWYQQALGQGPQFIFQYYEEEERQRGNFPDRFSGHQFPNYSSELNVNALLLGDSALYLCASSPEQGLMTYGYTFGSGTRLTVV.

The rearrangement joins TRBV6-5 to TRBJ2-3; D gene unclear. The CDR3 has 12 amino acids. The V end lost 4 bases, the J end lost 0 bases, and 2 bases lay between the germline ends. Germline values: CDR1 MNHEY, CDR2 SVGAGI. The CDR3 DNA reads as TGTGCCAGCAGTTCTAGCACAGATACGCAGTATTTT. It translates to CASSSSTDTQYF.

The chain uses TRBV19 and TRBJ1-1, with TRBD1 identical over 9 bases. CDR1 LNHDA and CDR2 SQIVND come from the germline V gene (reference sequence). The CDR3 is 15 residues long. Germline trimming cut 4 bases from V and 3 bases from J; bases unmatched to any gene: 6. As DNA, the CDR3 is TGTGCCAGTAGTAAAGAGGGACAGGGCGACACTGAAGCTTTCTTT. Translated, it gives CASSKEGQGDTEAFF.

V is TRBV2 and J is TRBJ1-1; D is possibly TRBD1 (5 bases). The CDR3 spans 14 residues. V was shortened by 10 bases and J by 4 bases, with 19 bases between the two germline ends. CDR1 and CDR2 (germline): SNHLY, FYNNEI. CDR3 sequence reads: CATIQHARGTEAFF. The CDR3 DNA sequence: TGTGCCACCATCCAGCACGCGAGGGGCACTGAAGCTTTCTTT.

This rearrangement joins TRBV25-1 to TRBJ2-7; D not certain. Germline CDR1 MGHDK, CDR2 SYGVNS. With 5 bases removed from V and 5 bases from J, the gap between germline ends came to 10 bases. The CDR3 is 12 amino acids. The CDR3 reads CASSLGLDEQYF. For the CDR3, the DNA is TGTGCCAGCAGTCTGGGTTTGGACGAGCAGTACTTC.

The table lists this clone with a few counts. This chain uses TRBV7-9 with TRBJ1-2; D not certain. Germline V gene data show CDR1 as SEHNR and CDR2 as FQNEAQ (reference sequence). V dropped 1 base and J dropped 7 bases, with 7 bases sitting between them. This CDR3 comprises 12 residues. CDR3 coding DNA: TGTGCCAGCAGCTTAGATTCCCCTGGCTACACCTTC. Translation gives CASSLDSPGYTF.

The V and J genes are TRBV30 and TRBJ1-1; D might be TRBD1 (5 bases). Trimming shortened V by 0 bases and J by 4 bases, and 15 bases separated the two germline ends. The germline V gene encodes CDR1 GTSNPN and CDR2 SVGIG (reference sequence). This CDR3 is built from 15 residues. The CDR3 region is CAWSVGQIGVTEAFF. The CDR3 nucleotides read TGTGCCTGGAGTGTCGGTCAGATAGGGGTCACTGAAGCTTTCTTT.

The V gene is TRBV15, the J gene TRBJ1-1; 10 positions match TRBD1. This CDR3 is 15 amino acids long. Trimming took 6 bases from V and 5 from J; bases not matched to a gene: 9. In germline, CDR1 is LNHNV, CDR2 YYDKDF (reference sequence). This chain's CDR3 is CATRPTGTGVTEAFF. The CDR3 DNA follows: TGTGCCACCAGACCGACCGGGACAGGGGTTACTGAAGCTTTCTTT.

The CDR3 spells CASRDRVGGNTIYF. The CDR3 coding sequence is TGCGCCAGCAGAGACAGGGTCGGGGGAAACACCATATATTTT. The V gene is TRBV4-1, the J gene TRBJ1-3; TRBD1 agrees at 7 bases. The germline V gene has CDR1 MGHRA and CDR2 YSYEKL. The CDR3 length is 14 residues. V was pared by 6 bases and J by 4 bases, with 6 bases of the junction left unmatched.

This clone is a singleton in its sample. The V gene is TRBV19, the J gene TRBJ1-5; the D gene is possibly TRBD1 (6 bases). Germline V gene data show CDR1 as LNHDA and CDR2 as SQIVND (reference sequence). The V and J ends lost 5 bases and 4 bases respectively, with 9 bases between them. This CDR3 has 13 amino acids. The DNA for the CDR3 is TGTGCCAGTAGTGTAGGGGGAAATCAGCCCCAGCATTTT. It translates to CASSVGGNQPQHF.